Shown below are 2 T cell receptor beta chains from a single sample sequenced in a study of beta chain features in type 1 diabetes. Expressed TCRB transcripts were sequenced, since all the RNA that had been isolated was reverse transcribed. Libraries were prepared by immunoSEQ multiplex PCR; TCRdb keeps only in-frame clonotypes and omits some of them. The sample holds 620,000 or so clones, 15% to 19% seen once. Sequencing was done on a sample of naive CD4+ T cells from blood. All receptors come from a man aged 18-30 years in good health.

This clone occurred a few times. Other DNA sequences from this sample encode an identical CDR3 as well. This chain uses TRBV18 with TRBJ1-3; no clear D. The CDR3 spans 15 residues. Trimming shortened V by 2 bases and J by 0 bases, and 8 bases separated the two germline ends. Germline CDR1 reads KGHSH; CDR2 reads LQKENI. The CDR3 nucleotides read TGTGCCAGCTCACCATTAACAGACTCTGGAAACACCATATATTTT. This codes for CASSPLTDSGNTIYF.

The chain uses TRBV7-2 and TRBJ1-1; D uncertain. V lost 5 bases, J lost 1 base, and 8 bases lay in between. Germline CDR1 is SGHTA and CDR2 is FQGNSA. The CDR3 is 13 amino acids. The CDR3 spells CASSPDWNTEAFF. DNA for the CDR3: TGTGCCAGCAGCCCCGACTGGAACACTGAAGCTTTCTTT. Full variable domain (missing parts from reference TRBV7-2 and TRBJ1-1): GAGVSQSPSNKVTEKGKDVELRCDPISGHTALYWYRQSLGQGLEFLIYFQGNSAPDKSGLPSDRFSAERTGGSVSTLTIQRTQQEDSAVYLCASSPDWNTEAFFGQGTRLTVV.